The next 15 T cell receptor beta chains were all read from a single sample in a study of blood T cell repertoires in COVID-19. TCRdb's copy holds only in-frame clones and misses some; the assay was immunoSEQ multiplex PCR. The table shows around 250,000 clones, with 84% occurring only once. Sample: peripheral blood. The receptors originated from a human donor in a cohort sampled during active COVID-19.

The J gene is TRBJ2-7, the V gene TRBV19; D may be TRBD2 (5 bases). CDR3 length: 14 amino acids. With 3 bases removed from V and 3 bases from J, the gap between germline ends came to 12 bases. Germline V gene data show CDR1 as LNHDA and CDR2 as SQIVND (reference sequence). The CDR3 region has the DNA TGTGCCAGTAGTATCAGTCCGGGAAACTACGAGCAGTACTTC. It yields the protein CASSISPGNYEQYF.

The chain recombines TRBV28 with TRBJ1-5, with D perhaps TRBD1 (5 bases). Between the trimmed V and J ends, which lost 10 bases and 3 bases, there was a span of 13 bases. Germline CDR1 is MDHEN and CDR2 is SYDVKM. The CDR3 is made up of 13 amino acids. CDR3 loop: CATTVGDNQPQHF. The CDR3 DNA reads TGTGCCACTACGGTAGGGGACAATCAGCCCCAGCATTTT.

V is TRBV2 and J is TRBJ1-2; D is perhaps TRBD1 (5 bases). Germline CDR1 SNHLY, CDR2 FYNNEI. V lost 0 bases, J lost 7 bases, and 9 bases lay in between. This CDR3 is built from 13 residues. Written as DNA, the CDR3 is TGTGCCAGCAGTGAAGCTTGGGGGGGTGGCTACACCTTC. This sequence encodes CASSEAWGGGYTF. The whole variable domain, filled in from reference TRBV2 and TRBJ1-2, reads EPEVTQTPSHQVTQMGQEVILRCVPISNHLYFYWYRQILGQKVEFLVSFYNNEISEKSEIFDDQFSVERPDGSNFTLKIRSTKLEDSAMYFCASSEAWGGGYTFGSGTRLTVV.

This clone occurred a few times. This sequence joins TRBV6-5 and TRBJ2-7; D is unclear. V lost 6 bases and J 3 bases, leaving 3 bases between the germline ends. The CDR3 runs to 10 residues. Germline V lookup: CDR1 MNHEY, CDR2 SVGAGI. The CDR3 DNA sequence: TGTGCCAGCAGCGGCTACGAGCAGTACTTC. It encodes CASSGYEQYF.

The CDR3 coding sequence is TGTGCCAGCAGTCCCCGGGACAGGGGATATAATTCACCCCTCCACTTT. Residues: CASSPRDRGYNSPLHF. The chain has TRBV6-2 or TRBV6-3 and TRBJ1-6, with 10 positions matching TRBD1. The CDR3 length is 16 residues. The V gene's germline CDR1 is MNHEY and CDR2 SVGEGT. Germline trimming cut 5 bases from V and 4 bases from J; bases unmatched to any gene: 5.

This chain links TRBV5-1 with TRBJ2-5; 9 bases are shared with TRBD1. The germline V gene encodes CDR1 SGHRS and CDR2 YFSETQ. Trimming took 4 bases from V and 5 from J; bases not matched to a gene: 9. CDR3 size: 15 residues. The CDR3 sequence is CASSAPGQGDETQYF. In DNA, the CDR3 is TGCGCCAGCAGCGCTCCGGGACAGGGAGATGAGACCCAGTACTTC.

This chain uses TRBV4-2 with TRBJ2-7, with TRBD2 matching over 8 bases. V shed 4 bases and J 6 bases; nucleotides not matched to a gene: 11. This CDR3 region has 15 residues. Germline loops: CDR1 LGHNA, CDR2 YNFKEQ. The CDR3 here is CASSRDGGEWSEQYF. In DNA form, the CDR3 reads TGTGCCAGCAGCCGGGACGGGGGGGAGTGGAGCGAGCAGTACTTC.

The CDR3 DNA reads as TGTGCCAGCGCCCCGGGACAGGGGCCTCTCTACGAGCAGTACTTC. This gives the protein CASAPGQGPLYEQYF. V and J are TRBV6-5 and TRBJ2-7; 10 nucleotides match TRBD1. In germline, CDR1 is MNHEY, CDR2 SVGAGI. The CDR3 is 15 residues long. Trimming removed 8 bases from V and 3 bases from J; junction bases left unmatched: 10.

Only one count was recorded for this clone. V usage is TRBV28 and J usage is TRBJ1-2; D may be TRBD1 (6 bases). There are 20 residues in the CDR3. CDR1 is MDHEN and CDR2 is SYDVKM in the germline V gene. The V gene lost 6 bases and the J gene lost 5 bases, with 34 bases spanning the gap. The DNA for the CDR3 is TGTGCCAGCAGCCGATGGAACGTCGGGGGGGCCCCAGGGTATGTTTATGGCTACACCTTC. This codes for CASSRWNVGGAPGYVYGYTF.

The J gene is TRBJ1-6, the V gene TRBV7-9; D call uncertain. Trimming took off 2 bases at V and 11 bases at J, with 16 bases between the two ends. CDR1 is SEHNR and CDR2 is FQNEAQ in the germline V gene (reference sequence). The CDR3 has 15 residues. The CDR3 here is CASSLNTPAAAPLHF. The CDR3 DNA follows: TGTGCCAGCAGCTTAAACACCCCGGCGGCTGCACCCCTCCACTTT. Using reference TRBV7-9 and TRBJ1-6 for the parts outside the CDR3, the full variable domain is DTGVSQNPRHKITKRGQNVTFRCDPISEHNRLYWYRQTLGQGPEFLTYFQNEAQLEKSRLLSDRFSAERPKGSFSTLEIQRTEQGDSAMYLCASSLNTPAAAPLHFGNGTRLTVT.

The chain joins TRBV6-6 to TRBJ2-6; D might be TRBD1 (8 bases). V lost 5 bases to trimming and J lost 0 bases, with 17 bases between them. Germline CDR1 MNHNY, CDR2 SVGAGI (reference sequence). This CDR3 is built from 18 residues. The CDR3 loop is CASSQRDRSFSGANVLTF. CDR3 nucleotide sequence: TGTGCCAGCAGTCAGCGGGACAGGTCCTTCTCTGGGGCCAACGTCCTGACTTTC.

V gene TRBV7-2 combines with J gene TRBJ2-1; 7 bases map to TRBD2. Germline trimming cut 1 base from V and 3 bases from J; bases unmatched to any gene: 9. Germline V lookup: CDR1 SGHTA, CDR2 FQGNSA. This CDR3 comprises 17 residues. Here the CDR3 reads CASSLVPLSGYYNEQFF. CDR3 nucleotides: TGTGCCAGCAGCTTAGTTCCTCTTAGCGGGTACTACAATGAGCAGTTCTTC.

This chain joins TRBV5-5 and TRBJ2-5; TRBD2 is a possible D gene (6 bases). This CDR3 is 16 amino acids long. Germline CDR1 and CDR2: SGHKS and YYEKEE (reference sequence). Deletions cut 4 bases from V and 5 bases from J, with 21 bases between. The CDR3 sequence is CASSPQASPGLETQYF. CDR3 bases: TGTGCCAGCAGCCCTCAAGCCAGCCCGGGACTCGAGACCCAGTACTTC.

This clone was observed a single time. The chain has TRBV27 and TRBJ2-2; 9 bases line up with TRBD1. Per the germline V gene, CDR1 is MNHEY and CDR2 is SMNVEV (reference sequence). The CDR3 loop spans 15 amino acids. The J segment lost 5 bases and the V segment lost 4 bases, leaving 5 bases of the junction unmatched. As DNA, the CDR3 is TGTGCCAGCAGTTCTCCGGGACAGGGTACCGGGGAGCTGTTTTTT. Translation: CASSSPGQGTGELFF.

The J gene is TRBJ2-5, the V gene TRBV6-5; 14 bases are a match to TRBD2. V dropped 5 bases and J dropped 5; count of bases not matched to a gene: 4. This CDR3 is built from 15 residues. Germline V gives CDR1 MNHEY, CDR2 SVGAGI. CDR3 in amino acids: CASSRTSGGLETQYF. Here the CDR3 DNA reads TGTGCCAGCAGTAGGACTAGCGGGGGGCTCGAGACCCAGTACTTC.